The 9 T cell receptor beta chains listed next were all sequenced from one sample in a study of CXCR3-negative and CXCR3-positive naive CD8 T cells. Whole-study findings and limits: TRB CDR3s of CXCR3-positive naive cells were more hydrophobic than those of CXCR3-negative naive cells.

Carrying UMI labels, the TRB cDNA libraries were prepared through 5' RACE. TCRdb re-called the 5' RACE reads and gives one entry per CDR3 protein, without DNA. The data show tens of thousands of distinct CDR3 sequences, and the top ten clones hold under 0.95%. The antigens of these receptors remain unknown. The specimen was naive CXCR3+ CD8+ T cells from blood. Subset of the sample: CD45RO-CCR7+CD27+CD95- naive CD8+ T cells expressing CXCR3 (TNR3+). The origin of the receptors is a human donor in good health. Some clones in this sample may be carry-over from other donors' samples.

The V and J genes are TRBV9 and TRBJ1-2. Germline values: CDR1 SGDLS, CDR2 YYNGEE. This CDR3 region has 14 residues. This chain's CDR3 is CASSPRQPNYGYTF.

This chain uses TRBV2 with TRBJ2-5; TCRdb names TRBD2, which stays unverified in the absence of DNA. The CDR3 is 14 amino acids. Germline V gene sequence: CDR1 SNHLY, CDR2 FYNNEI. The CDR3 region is CASVQRGGRETQYF.

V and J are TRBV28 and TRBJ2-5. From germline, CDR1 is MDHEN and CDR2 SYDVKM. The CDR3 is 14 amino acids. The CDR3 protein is CASSFGRGQETQYF. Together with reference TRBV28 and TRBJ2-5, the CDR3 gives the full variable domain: DVKVTQSSRYLVKRTGEKVFLECVQDMDHENMFWYRQDPGLGLRLIYFSYDVKMKEKGDIPEGYSVSREKKERFSLILESASTNQTSMYLCASSFGRGQETQYFGPGTRLLVL.

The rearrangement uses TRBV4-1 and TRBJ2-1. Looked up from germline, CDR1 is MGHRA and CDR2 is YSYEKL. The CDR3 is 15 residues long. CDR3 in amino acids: CASSQDQSGYNEQFF.

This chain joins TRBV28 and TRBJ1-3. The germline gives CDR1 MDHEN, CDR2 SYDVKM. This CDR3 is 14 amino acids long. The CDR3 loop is CASRDRASGNTIYF.

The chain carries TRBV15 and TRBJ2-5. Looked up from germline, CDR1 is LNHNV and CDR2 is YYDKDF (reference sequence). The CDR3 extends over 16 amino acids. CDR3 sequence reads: CATSSLLEGDQETQYF.

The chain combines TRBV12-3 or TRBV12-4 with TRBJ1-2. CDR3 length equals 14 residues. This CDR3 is CASSSPSGDYGYTF.

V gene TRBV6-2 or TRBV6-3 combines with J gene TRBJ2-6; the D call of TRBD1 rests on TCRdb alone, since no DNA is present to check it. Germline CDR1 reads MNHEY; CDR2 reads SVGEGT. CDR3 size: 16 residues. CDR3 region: CASSYLGAAGANVLTF.

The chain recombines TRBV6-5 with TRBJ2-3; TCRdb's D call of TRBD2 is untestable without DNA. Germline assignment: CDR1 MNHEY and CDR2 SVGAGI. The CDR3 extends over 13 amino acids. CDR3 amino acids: CASRLAGGDTQYF.